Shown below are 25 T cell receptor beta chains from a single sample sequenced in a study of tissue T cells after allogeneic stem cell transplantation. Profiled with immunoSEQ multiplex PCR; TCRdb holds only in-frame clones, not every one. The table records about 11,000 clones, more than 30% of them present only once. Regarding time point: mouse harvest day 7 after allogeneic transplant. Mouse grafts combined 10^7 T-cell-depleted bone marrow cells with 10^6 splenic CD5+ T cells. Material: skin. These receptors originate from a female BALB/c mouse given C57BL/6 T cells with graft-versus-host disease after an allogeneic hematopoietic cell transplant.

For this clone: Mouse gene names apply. The CDR3 region is CASSPGTQNTLYF. CDR3 DNA (partial): TGTGCCAGCTCTCCCGGGACACAAAACACCTTGTAC. The chain uses TRBV12-1 and TRBJ2-4, with D possibly being TRBD1 (6 bases). The read halts 1 residue ahead of the CDR3 end, with the missing end drawn from the germline J gene. Germline lookup yields CDR1 SGHSN and CDR2 HYEKVE. The CDR3 length is 13 residues. With 2 bases removed from V and 3 bases from J, the gap between germline ends came to 8 bases.

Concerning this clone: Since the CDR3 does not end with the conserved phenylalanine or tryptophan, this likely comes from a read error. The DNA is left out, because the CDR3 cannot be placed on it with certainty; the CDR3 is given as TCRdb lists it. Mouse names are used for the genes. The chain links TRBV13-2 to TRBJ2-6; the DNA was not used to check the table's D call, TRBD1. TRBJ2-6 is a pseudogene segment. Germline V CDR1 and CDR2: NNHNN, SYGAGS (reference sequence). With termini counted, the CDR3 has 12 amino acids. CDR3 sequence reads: CAARDRALALTD.

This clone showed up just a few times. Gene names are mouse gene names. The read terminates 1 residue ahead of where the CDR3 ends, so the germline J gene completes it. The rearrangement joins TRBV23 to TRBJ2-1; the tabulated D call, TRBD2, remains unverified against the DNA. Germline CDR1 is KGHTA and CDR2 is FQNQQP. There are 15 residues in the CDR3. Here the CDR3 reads CSSSRGWGDYAEQFF. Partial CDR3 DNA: TGCTCCAGCAGTCGGGGCTGGGGGGACTATGCTGAGCAGTTC. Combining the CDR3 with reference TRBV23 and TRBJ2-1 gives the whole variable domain DAAVTQKPRYLIKMKGQEAEMKCIPEKGHTAVFWYQQKQSKELKFLIYFQNQQPLDQIDMVKERFSAVCPSSSLCSLGIRTCEAEDSALYLCSSSRGWGDYAEQFFGPGTRLTVL.

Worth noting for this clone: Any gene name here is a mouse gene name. CDR3 bases read: TGTGCCAGCTCACTGGGACTGGGGGGGCGGAGTGCTGAGCAGTTC. It is translated as CASSLGLGGRSAEQF. The whole CDR3 is CASSLGLGGRSAEQFF. The rearrangement uses TRBV12-1 and TRBJ2-1, with TRBD2 matching over 14 bases. The read comes to an end 1 residue before the CDR3 does, leaving the germline J gene to fill in the end. Germline V gene lookup returns CDR1 SGHSN and CDR2 HYEKVE. The CDR3 spans 16 residues. V gave up 4 bases and J gave up 6 bases; unmatched junction bases: 7.

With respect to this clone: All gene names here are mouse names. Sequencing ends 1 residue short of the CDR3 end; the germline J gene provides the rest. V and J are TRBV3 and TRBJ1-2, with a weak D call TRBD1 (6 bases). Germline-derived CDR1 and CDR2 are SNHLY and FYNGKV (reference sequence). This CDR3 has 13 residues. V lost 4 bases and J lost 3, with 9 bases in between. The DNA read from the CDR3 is TGTGCCAGCAGCTCAACAGGGTACTCCGACTACACC. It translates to CASSSTGYSDYT. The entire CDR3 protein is CASSSTGYSDYTF.

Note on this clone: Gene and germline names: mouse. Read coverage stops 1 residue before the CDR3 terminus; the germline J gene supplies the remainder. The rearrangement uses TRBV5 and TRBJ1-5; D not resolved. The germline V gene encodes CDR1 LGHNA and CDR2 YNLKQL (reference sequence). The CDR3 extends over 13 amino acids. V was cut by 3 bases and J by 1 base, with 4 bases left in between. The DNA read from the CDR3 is TGTGCCAGCAGCCAGGCAAACAACCAGGCTCCGCTT. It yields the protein CASSQANNQAPL. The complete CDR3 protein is CASSQANNQAPLF.

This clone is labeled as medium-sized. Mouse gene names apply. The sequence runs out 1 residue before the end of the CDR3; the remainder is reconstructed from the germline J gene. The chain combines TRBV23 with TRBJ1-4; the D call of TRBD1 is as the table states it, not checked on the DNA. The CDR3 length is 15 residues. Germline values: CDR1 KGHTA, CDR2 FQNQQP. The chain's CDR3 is CSSSQGQGSNERLFF. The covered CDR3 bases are TGCTCCAGCAGTCAGGGACAGGGTTCCAACGAAAGATTATTT.

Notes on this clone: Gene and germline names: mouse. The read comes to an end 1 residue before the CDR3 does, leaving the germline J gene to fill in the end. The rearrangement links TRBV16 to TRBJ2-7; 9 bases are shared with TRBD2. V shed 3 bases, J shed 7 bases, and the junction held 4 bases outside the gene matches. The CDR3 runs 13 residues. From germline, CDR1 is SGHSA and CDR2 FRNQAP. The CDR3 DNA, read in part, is TGTGCAAGCAGCTTTGGGGGGGCGCTCGAACAGTAC. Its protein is CASSFGGALEQY. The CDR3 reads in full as CASSFGGALEQYF.

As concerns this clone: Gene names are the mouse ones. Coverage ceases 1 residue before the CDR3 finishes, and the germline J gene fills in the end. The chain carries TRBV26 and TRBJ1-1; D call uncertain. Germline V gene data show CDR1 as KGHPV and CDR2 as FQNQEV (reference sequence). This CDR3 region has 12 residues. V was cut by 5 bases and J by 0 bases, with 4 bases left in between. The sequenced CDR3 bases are TGTGCCAGCAGTTTTGCAAACACAGAAGTCTTC. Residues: CASSFANTEVF. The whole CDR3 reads CASSFANTEVFF. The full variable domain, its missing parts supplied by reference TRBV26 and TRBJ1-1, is NSKVIQTPRYLVKGQGQKAKMRCIPEKGHPVVFWYQQNKNNEFKFLINFQNQEVLQQIDMTEKRFSAECPSNSPCSLEIQSSEAGDSALYLCASSFANTEVFFGKGTRLTVV.

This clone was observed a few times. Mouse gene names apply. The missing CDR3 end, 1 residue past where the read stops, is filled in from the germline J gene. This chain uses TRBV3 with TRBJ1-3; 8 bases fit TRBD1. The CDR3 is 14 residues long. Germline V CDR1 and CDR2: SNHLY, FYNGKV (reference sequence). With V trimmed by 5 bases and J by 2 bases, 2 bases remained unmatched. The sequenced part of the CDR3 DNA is TGTGCCAGCAGCCCACAGGGGGCTGGAAATACGCTCTAT. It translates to CASSPQGAGNTLY. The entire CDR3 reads CASSPQGAGNTLYF.

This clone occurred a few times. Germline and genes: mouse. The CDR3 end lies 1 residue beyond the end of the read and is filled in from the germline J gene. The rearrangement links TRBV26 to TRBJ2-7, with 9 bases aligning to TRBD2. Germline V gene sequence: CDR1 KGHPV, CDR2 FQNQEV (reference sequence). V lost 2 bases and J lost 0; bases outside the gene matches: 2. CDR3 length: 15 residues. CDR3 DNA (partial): TGTGCCAGCAGTCTGACTGGGGGGAGCTCCTATGAACAGTAC. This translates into CASSLTGGSSYEQY. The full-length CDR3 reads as CASSLTGGSSYEQYF.

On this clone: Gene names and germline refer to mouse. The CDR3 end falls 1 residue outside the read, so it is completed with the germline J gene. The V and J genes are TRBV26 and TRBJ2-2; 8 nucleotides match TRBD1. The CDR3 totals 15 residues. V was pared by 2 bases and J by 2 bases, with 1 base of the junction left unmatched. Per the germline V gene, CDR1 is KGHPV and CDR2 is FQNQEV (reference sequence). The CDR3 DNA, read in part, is TGTGCCAGCAGTCTGCCAGGGGGCAACACCGGGCAGCTCTAC. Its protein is CASSLPGGNTGQLY. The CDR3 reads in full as CASSLPGGNTGQLYF. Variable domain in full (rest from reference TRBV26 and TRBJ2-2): NSKVIQTPRYLVKGQGQKAKMRCIPEKGHPVVFWYQQNKNNEFKFLINFQNQEVLQQIDMTEKRFSAECPSNSPCSLEIQSSEAGDSALYLCASSLPGGNTGQLYFGEGSKLTVL.

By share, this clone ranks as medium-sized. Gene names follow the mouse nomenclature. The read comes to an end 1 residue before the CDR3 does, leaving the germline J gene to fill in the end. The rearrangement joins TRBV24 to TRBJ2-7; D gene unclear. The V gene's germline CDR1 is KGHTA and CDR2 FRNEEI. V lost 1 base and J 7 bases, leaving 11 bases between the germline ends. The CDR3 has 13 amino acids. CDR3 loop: CASSLSGIGEQYF. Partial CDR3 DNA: TGTGCCAGCAGTCTGTCCGGGATAGGGGAACAGTAC.

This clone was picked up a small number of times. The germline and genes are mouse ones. CDR3 loop: CASSDTGTGDSYEQYF. The covered CDR3 bases are TGTGCCAGCAGTGACACCGGGACTGGGGACTCCTATGAACAGTAC. The chain links TRBV13-1 to TRBJ2-7, with 10 bases identical to TRBD2. The read falls 1 residue short of the CDR3 end, and the missing part is taken from the germline J gene. V was pared by 2 bases and J by 0 bases, with 5 bases of the junction left unmatched. The CDR3 consists of 16 residues. From germline, CDR1 is NSHNY and CDR2 SYGAGN.

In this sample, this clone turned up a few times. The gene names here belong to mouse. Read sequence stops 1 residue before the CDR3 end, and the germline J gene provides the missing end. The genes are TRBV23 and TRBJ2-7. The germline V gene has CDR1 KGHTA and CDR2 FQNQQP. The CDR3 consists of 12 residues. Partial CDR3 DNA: TGCTCCAGCAGTCAAAAGGGGGGAGAACAGTAC. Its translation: CSSSQKGGEQY. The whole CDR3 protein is CSSSQKGGEQYF.

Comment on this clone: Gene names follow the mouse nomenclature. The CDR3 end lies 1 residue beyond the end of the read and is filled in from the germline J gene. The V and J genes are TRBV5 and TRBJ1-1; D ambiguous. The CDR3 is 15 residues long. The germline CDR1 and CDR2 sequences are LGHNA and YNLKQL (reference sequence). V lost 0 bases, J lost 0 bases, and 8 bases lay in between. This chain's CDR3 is CASSQDNSANTEVFF. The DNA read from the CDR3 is TGTGCCAGCAGCCAAGATAACAGTGCAAACACAGAAGTCTTC.

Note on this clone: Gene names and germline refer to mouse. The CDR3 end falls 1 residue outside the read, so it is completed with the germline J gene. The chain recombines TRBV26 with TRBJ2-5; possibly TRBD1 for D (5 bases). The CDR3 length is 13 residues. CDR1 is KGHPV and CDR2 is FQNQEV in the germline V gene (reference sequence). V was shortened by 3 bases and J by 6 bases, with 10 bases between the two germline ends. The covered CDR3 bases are TGTGCCAGCAGTCTCTCAGGGAGGGACACCCAGTAC. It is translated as CASSLSGRDTQY. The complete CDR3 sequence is CASSLSGRDTQYF.

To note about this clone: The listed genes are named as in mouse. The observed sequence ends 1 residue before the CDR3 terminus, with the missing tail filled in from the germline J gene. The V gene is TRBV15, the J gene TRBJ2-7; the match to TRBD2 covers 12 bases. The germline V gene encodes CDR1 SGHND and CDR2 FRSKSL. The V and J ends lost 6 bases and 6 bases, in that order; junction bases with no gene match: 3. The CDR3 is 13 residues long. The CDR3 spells CASRWDWGAEQYF. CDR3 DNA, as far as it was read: TGTGCCAGCAGATGGGACTGGGGGGCTGAACAGTAC.

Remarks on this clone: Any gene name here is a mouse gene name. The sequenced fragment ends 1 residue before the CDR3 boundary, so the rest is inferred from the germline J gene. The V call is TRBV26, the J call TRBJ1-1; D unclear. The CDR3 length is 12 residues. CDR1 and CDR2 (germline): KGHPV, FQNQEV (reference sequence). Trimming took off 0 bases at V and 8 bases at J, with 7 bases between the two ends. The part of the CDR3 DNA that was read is TGTGCCAGCAGTCTGTCGCTAGGGGAAGTCTTC. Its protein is CASSLSLGEVF. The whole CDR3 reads CASSLSLGEVFF.

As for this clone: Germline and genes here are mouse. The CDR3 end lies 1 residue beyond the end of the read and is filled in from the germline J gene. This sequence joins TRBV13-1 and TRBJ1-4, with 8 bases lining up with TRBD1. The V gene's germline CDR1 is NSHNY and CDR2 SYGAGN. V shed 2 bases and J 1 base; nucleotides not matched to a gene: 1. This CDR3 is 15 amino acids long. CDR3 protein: CASSEQGGSNERLFF. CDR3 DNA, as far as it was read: TGTGCCAGCAGTGAACAGGGGGGTTCCAACGAAAGATTATTT.

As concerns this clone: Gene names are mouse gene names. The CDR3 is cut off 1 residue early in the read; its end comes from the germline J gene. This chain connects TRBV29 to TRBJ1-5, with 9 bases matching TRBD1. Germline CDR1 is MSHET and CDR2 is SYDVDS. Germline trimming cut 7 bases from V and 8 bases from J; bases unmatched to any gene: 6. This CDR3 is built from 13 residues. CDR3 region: CASTPGQGEAPLF. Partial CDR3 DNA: TGTGCTAGCACCCCGGGACAGGGAGAGGCTCCGCTT.

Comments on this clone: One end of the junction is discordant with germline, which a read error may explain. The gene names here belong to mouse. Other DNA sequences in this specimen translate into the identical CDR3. CDR3 loop: CASSLDRGRAETLYF. CDR3 bases read: TGTGCCAGCTCTCTCGACAGGGGGCGCGCAGAGACGCTGTAT. The V gene is TRBV12-2, the J gene TRBJ2-3; 10 bases are shared with TRBD1. The read stops 1 residue short of the end of the CDR3; the missing end is completed from the germline J gene. Per the germline V gene, CDR1 is SGHLS and CDR2 is HYDKME. The CDR3 spans 15 residues.

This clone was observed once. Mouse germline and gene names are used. This CDR3 reads CASSPRQPSGNTLYF. The DNA read from the CDR3 is TGTGCCAGCAGCCCCCGACAGCCTTCTGGAAATACGCTCTAT. The J gene is TRBJ1-3, the V gene TRBV3, with D possibly being TRBD1 (5 bases). The CDR3 end falls 1 residue outside the read, so it is completed with the germline J gene. The germline V and J ends were trimmed by 5 bases and 0 bases, with 11 bases remaining between them. The germline V gene has CDR1 SNHLY and CDR2 FYNGKV (reference sequence). The CDR3 has 15 residues.

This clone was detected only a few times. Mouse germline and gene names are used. The CDR3 region is CASSLDWGGAGQLYF. The sequenced part of the CDR3 DNA is TGTGCCAGCAGCTTAGACTGGGGGGGCGCCGGGCAGCTCTAC. This chain links TRBV3 with TRBJ2-2, with 11 positions matching TRBD2. The observed sequence ends 1 residue before the CDR3 terminus, with the missing tail filled in from the germline J gene. This CDR3 is built from 15 residues. The V gene's germline CDR1 is SNHLY and CDR2 FYNGKV (reference sequence). V shed 1 base, J shed 6 bases, and the junction held 1 base outside the gene matches.

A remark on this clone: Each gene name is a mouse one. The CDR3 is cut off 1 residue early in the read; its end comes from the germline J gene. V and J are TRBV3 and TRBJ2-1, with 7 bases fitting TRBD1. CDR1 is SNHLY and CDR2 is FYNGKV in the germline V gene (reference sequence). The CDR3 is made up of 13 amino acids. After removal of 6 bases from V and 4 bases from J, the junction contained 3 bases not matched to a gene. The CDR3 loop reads CASRRQGYAEQFF. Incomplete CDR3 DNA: TGTGCCAGCAGACGACAGGGTTATGCTGAGCAGTTC.